There are many counts of the clone carrying this T cell receptor (beta chain). Time point noted: sample taken at primary tumor resection. This CDR3 region has 15 residues. Germline V CDR1 and CDR2: MNHNS, SASEGT. V lost 6 bases, J lost 1 base, and 4 bases stayed unmatched. TCRdb re-called the 5' RACE reads through MiXCR, storing one row per CDR3 protein. The table has tens of thousands of distinct CDR3 sequences, around 7% seen once. The data were taken from a study of spatial heterogeneity in lung cancer. Study-wide context: Detection consistently yielded more beta chains than alpha chains.

The rearrangement joins TRBV6-1 to TRBJ2-3, with TRBD1 identical over 10 bases. The sample was PBMCs, taken at surgery. This TCR derives from a male donor with early-stage non-small cell lung cancer. This chain's CDR3 is CASRDRGHGTDTQYF. Here the CDR3 DNA reads TGTGCCAGCAGAGACAGGGGGCATGGCACAGATACGCAGTATTTT.